This T cell receptor (beta chain) derives from a study of brain T cells in children with intractable seizures. Only in-frame clones appear in the TCRdb table, and some are missing; sequencing was by immunoSEQ multiplex PCR. The profile shows about 20,000 clones, roughly 94% of them singletons. V lost 0 bases and J 4 bases, leaving 11 bases between the germline ends. The CDR3 runs to 15 residues. Germline V gene lookup returns CDR1 SGHRS and CDR2 YFSETQ. Patients received at least one anti-epileptic drug before surgery. This chain joins TRBV5-1 and TRBJ1-3; D possibly corresponds to TRBD1 (5 bases). The starting material was peripheral blood, obtained at surgery. This sequence was found in a boy aged 5-17 years with focal cortical dysplasia and intractable seizures. In DNA form, the CDR3 reads TGCGCCAGCAGCTTGGCCGCGGGGCAAGGAAACACCATATATTTT. Translated, it gives CASSLAAGQGNTIYF.